The 21 T cell receptor beta chains below were found in one sample sequenced in a study of blood T cell repertoires in COVID-19. Profiling relied on immunoSEQ multiplex PCR, and the TCRdb table lists in-frame clones only, not all of them. The sample has 35,000 to 55,000 clones, over 70% seen once; the top ten hold approximately 4.7%. Sequencing was carried out using peripheral blood. These receptors came from a human donor in a cohort sampled during active COVID-19.

The V and J genes are TRBV7-6 and TRBJ1-1; 8 bases are shared with TRBD1. The J segment lost 3 bases and the V segment lost 5 bases, leaving 8 bases of the junction unmatched. The germline gives CDR1 SGHVS, CDR2 FNYEAQ. The CDR3 spans 15 residues. Here the CDR3 DNA reads TGTGCCAGCAGCAACGGAGGACAGGGTTACACTGAAGCTTTCTTT. It encodes CASSNGGQGYTEAFF.

The rearrangement joins TRBV5-1 to TRBJ2-5; 10 bases match TRBD1. The J segment lost 5 bases and the V segment lost 4 bases, leaving 11 bases of the junction unmatched. Per germline, CDR1 SGHRS and CDR2 YFSETQ. The length of the CDR3 is 16 residues. The CDR3: CASSPGGQGFVETQYF. The CDR3 coding sequence is TGCGCCAGCAGCCCGGGGGGACAGGGGTTCGTGGAGACCCAGTACTTC. Combining the CDR3 with reference TRBV5-1 and TRBJ2-5 gives the whole variable domain KAGVTQTPRYLIKTRGQQVTLSCSPISGHRSVSWYQQTPGQGLQFLFEYFSETQRNKGNFPGRFSGRQFSNSRSEMNVSTLELGDSALYLCASSPGGQGFVETQYFGPGTRLLVL.

The chain links TRBV14 to TRBJ2-1; 7 bases are a match to TRBD2. Trimming took 4 bases from V and 4 from J; bases not matched to a gene: 13. Germline V gene data show CDR1 as SGHDN and CDR2 as FVKESK. The CDR3 covers 17 residues. CDR3 sequence reads: CASSRTLGGRTYNEQFF. The CDR3 region has the DNA TGTGCCAGCAGCCGGACCCTTGGCGGGAGAACTTACAATGAGCAGTTCTTC.

The gene calls are TRBV27 and TRBJ1-6; 7 bases agree with TRBD1. Germline loops: CDR1 MNHEY, CDR2 SMNVEV (reference sequence). J gave up 4 bases and V 5 bases, and 5 bases lay outside the gene matches. This CDR3 has 15 residues. Written as DNA, the CDR3 is TGTGCCAGCAGTCCGGGGACAGTGTATAATTCACCCCTCCACTTT. Translated, it gives CASSPGTVYNSPLHF.

The rearrangement links TRBV19 to TRBJ2-2; D is undetermined. Germline V gives CDR1 LNHDA, CDR2 SQIVND (reference sequence). The CDR3 runs to 12 residues. With 5 bases removed from V and 5 bases from J, the gap between germline ends came to 6 bases. CDR3 residues: CASSLWTGELFF. The CDR3 region has the DNA TGTGCCAGTAGTCTATGGACCGGGGAGCTGTTTTTT.

This clone showed up just a few times. The CDR3 DNA reads as TGTGCCAGCACCGGGACATCGAACACTGAAGCTTTCTTT. It is translated as CASTGTSNTEAFF. The gene calls are TRBV19 and TRBJ1-1, with TRBD1 as a possible D gene (6 bases). In germline, CDR1 is LNHDA, CDR2 SQIVND (reference sequence). This CDR3 is built from 13 residues. Trimming removed 9 bases at V and 1 base at J, with 12 bases between.

This chain connects TRBV5-5 to TRBJ1-3; tentatively, D is TRBD1 (6 bases). The V gene's germline CDR1 is SGHKS and CDR2 YYEKEE (reference sequence). The CDR3 totals 15 residues. V was shortened by 4 bases and J by 0 bases, with 11 bases between the two germline ends. The CDR3 coding sequence is TGTGCCAGCAGCGCCGACAGGAACTCTGGAAACACCATATATTTT. Amino acid sequence: CASSADRNSGNTIYF.

V and J are TRBV5-4 and TRBJ2-1; TRBD2 matches 10 bases. With 2 bases clipped from V and 5 bases from J, the junction kept 7 bases outside the gene matches. The CDR3 is 16 amino acids. The germline V gene has CDR1 SGHNT and CDR2 YYREEE (reference sequence). As DNA, the CDR3 is TGTGCCAGCAGCTTTACTAGCGGGGCGACTCACAATGAGCAGTTCTTC. Translated: CASSFTSGATHNEQFF.

The chain couples TRBV7-6 to TRBJ2-1, with 7 positions matching TRBD2. The trim removed 5 bases at V and 0 bases at J, leaving 10 bases unmatched. The CDR3 extends over 17 amino acids. Per germline, CDR1 SGHVS and CDR2 FNYEAQ. The CDR3 region is CASSRFLADSSYNEQFF. CDR3 nucleotides: TGTGCCAGCAGCCGATTCCTAGCGGACTCCTCCTACAATGAGCAGTTCTTC.

The V and J genes are TRBV3-1 (or the pseudogene TRBV3-2) and TRBJ2-7; the match to TRBD1 covers 10 bases. Germline trimming cut 4 bases from V and 6 bases from J; bases unmatched to any gene: 6. The V gene's germline CDR1 is LGHDT and CDR2 YNNKEL (reference sequence). The CDR3 has 14 residues. The CDR3 coding sequence is TGTGCCAGCAGCCGGGGACAGGGGACGTCCGAGCAGTACTTC. Translating it yields CASSRGQGTSEQYF.

This chain links TRBV5-4 with TRBJ2-7, with 8 positions matching TRBD1. The germline CDR1 and CDR2 sequences are SGHNT and YYREEE (reference sequence). The CDR3 runs 14 residues. V was clipped by 2 bases and J by 3 bases; unmatched bases: 4. CDR3 region: CASSLGQGDYEQYF. The CDR3, as DNA: TGTGCCAGCAGCTTAGGACAGGGTGACTACGAGCAGTACTTC.

The chain joins TRBV6-2 or TRBV6-3 to TRBJ2-3, with 12 bases identical to TRBD2. Germline CDR1 and CDR2: MNHEY and SVGEGT. The V and J ends lost 0 bases and 1 base, in that order; junction bases with no gene match: 14. The length of the CDR3 is 21 residues. CDR3 bases: TGTGCCAGCAGTTACTCTTTTGGAACTAGCGGGAGGAAAGGTGGCACAGATACGCAGTATTTT. It encodes CASSYSFGTSGRKGGTDTQYF.

The chain combines TRBV6-5 with TRBJ2-7; 12 bases are a match to TRBD2. With 2 bases clipped from V and 6 bases from J, the junction kept 8 bases outside the gene matches. Germline V CDR1 and CDR2: MNHEY, SVGAGI. This CDR3 spans 16 amino acids. CDR3 sequence (DNA): TGTGCCAGCAGTTACGTCGCCCTAGCGGGAGGGGTCGAGCAGTACTTC. Translated: CASSYVALAGGVEQYF.

The chain uses TRBV7-8 and TRBJ1-2; D ambiguous. Germline V lookup: CDR1 SGHVS, CDR2 FQNEAQ. This CDR3 contains 12 residues. V lost 2 bases to trimming and J lost 10 bases, with 11 bases between them. CDR3 sequence reads: CASSLWAGLYTF. CDR3 in DNA: TGTGCCAGCAGCTTATGGGCAGGCCTCTACACCTTC.

The V and J genes are TRBV28 and TRBJ2-5, with 10 bases matching TRBD2. CDR1 and CDR2 (germline): MDHEN, SYDVKM. Unmatched junction bases numbered 17, after V lost 6 bases and J lost 4 bases. The CDR3 consists of 18 residues. CDR3 amino acids: CASRAGTSVFYGPETQYF. CDR3 in DNA: TGTGCCAGCAGGGCCGGGACTAGCGTTTTCTACGGGCCAGAGACCCAGTACTTC.

This CDR3 is CASSVGRVNIAGELFF. In DNA, the CDR3 is TGTGCCAGCAGCGTAGGGAGGGTAAACATCGCCGGGGAGCTGTTTTTT. This rearrangement joins TRBV9 to TRBJ2-2; tentatively, D is TRBD2 (6 bases). Per the germline V gene, CDR1 is SGDLS and CDR2 is YYNGEE. The CDR3 contains 16 residues. V was pared by 0 bases and J by 6 bases, with 15 bases between.

The chain links TRBV13 to TRBJ2-5; the match to TRBD2 covers 10 bases. This CDR3 comprises 17 residues. Germline V gives CDR1 PRHDT, CDR2 FYEKMQ (reference sequence). Trimming cost V 4 bases and J 2 bases; bases outside gene matches: 10. The DNA of the CDR3 is TGTGCCAGCAGCTCCCCCGGAGCGGGAGGGCCTCAAGAGACCCAGTACTTC. Amino acids: CASSSPGAGGPQETQYF.

The rearrangement joins TRBV3-1 (or the pseudogene TRBV3-2) to TRBJ2-7, with D possibly being TRBD1 (6 bases). Germline CDR1 LGHDT, CDR2 YNNKEL (reference sequence). V was pared by 4 bases and J by 3 bases, with 10 bases between. This CDR3 contains 13 residues. CDR3: CASSPGTNYEQYF. CDR3 nucleotide sequence: TGTGCCAGCAGCCCCGGGACAAACTACGAGCAGTACTTC.

The chain couples TRBV14 to TRBJ1-6, with D unresolved. Germline V CDR1 and CDR2: SGHDN, FVKESK. The CDR3 is 13 residues long. The V end was cut by 1 base, the J end by 10 bases, with 8 bases between. This chain's CDR3 is CASSQVPGSPLHF. CDR3 in DNA: TGTGCCAGCAGCCAAGTCCCTGGCTCACCCCTCCACTTT.

The chain uses TRBV19 and TRBJ1-5; TRBD1 agrees at 10 bases. The J segment lost 4 bases and the V segment lost 10 bases, leaving 10 bases of the junction unmatched. The CDR3 length is 15 residues. CDR1 and CDR2 from the germline V gene are LNHDA and SQIVND (reference sequence). The CDR3 DNA reads as TGTGCCACTCAGGACAGGGGGATAGGAAATCAGCCCCAGCATTTT. This sequence encodes CATQDRGIGNQPQHF.

V is TRBV7-6 and J is TRBJ2-2; 10 bases line up with TRBD1. V lost 2 bases and J lost 10; bases outside the gene matches: 10. Germline assignment: CDR1 SGHVS and CDR2 FNYEAQ. The CDR3 sequence is 16 residues long. This CDR3 is CASSLTVDRGRAELFF. The CDR3 nucleotides are TGTGCCAGCAGCTTAACGGTTGACAGGGGGCGGGCGGAGCTGTTTTTT.